These 26 T cell receptor beta chains were all obtained from the same sample, sequenced in a study of T cell changes during pregnancy in multiple sclerosis. Method: immunoSEQ multiplex PCR; TCRdb's copy keeps in-frame clones and lacks some. The profile shows about 74,000 clones, roughly 92% of them singletons. This material consisted of peripheral blood, taken after pregnancy. The receptors were gathered from a female donor in good health, enrolled as a control in a pregnancy study.

V gene TRBV4-3 combines with J gene TRBJ2-7; TRBD1 aligns across 8 bases. The CDR3 has 11 amino acids. Germline V gene lookup returns CDR1 LGHNA and CDR2 YSLEER. The chain's CDR3 is CAGQVSYEQYF. The CDR3 nucleotides are TGCGCGGGACAGGTGTCCTACGAGCAGTACTTC.

The sample holds one count of this clone. The V call is TRBV30, the J call TRBJ2-3, with TRBD2 matching 9 bases. Germline-derived CDR1 and CDR2 are GTSNPN and SVGIG (reference sequence). This CDR3 is 16 amino acids long. Unmatched junction bases numbered 8, after V lost 0 bases and J lost 4 bases. The CDR3 spells CAWSVYGGRGSDTQYF. In nucleotides, the CDR3 is TGTGCCTGGAGTGTATATGGCGGGAGGGGTTCAGATACGCAGTATTTT.

The sample holds a few counts of this clone. J is TRBJ2-7 and V is TRBV7-8, with 16 bases lining up with TRBD2. Germline trimming cut 5 bases from V and 4 bases from J; bases unmatched to any gene: 5. This CDR3 region has 16 residues. Germline assignment: CDR1 SGHVS and CDR2 FQNEAQ. The CDR3 coding sequence is TGTGCCAGCAGCCAGGGACTAGCGGGAGGGCCGTACGAGCAGTACTTC. This translates into CASSQGLAGGPYEQYF.

This chain links TRBV5-1 with TRBJ2-5, with a weak D call TRBD2 (6 bases). The CDR3 totals 15 residues. The V end lost 4 bases, the J end lost 2 bases, and 15 bases lay between the germline ends. Per the germline V gene, CDR1 is SGHRS and CDR2 is YFSETQ. Written as DNA, the CDR3 is TGCGCCAGCAGCCCAGCCTCGACTAGACAAGAGACCCAGTACTTC. Translated: CASSPASTRQETQYF.

This chain uses TRBV4-2 with TRBJ2-7; 10 bases fit TRBD2. The CDR3 spans 17 residues. Trimming took 1 base from V and 4 from J; bases not matched to a gene: 10. The germline V gene encodes CDR1 LGHNA and CDR2 YNFKEQ. This CDR3 is CASSQVTISGRIYEQYF. DNA for the CDR3: TGTGCCAGCAGCCAAGTTACCATTAGCGGGAGGATTTACGAGCAGTACTTC.

The gene calls are TRBV5-5 and TRBJ1-5, with 7 positions matching TRBD1. V was pared by 4 bases and J by 5 bases, with 9 bases of the junction left unmatched. The CDR3 loop spans 15 amino acids. The germline V gene has CDR1 SGHKS and CDR2 YYEKEE (reference sequence). The CDR3 region has the DNA TGTGCCAGCAGCACCGAGGGGGCGGGGTATCAGCCCCAGCATTTT. This codes for CASSTEGAGYQPQHF.

This rearrangement joins TRBV6-6 to TRBJ1-5, with D perhaps matching TRBD1 (5 bases). The V and J ends lost 5 bases and 2 bases respectively, with 16 bases between them. CDR1 and CDR2 (germline): MNHNY, SVGAGI (reference sequence). The CDR3 extends over 16 amino acids. The CDR3 DNA reads as TGTGCCAGCAGTCTGAGGGGTGGGGGGGGCAATCAGCCCCAGCATTTT. Translation gives CASSLRGGGGNQPQHF.

The J gene is TRBJ2-7, the V gene TRBV15; the match to TRBD1 covers 7 bases. This CDR3 is 14 amino acids long. Germline-derived CDR1 and CDR2 are LNHNV and YYDKDF (reference sequence). Trimming took 4 bases from V and 5 from J; bases not matched to a gene: 8. CDR3 region: CATSTELGGHEQYF. The CDR3 DNA sequence: TGTGCCACCAGCACCGAGTTAGGGGGCCACGAGCAGTACTTC.

As for this clone: A read error may produce the germline difference seen at one junction end. V usage is TRBV30 and J usage is TRBJ2-3, with 10 bases matching TRBD2. The CDR3 is made up of 15 amino acids. The germline V gene has CDR1 GTSNPN and CDR2 SVGIG (reference sequence). This CDR3 reads CVWSLGLAGADTQYF. The CDR3 region has the DNA TGTGTCTGGAGTCTCGGGCTAGCGGGAGCAGATACGCAGTATTTT. The full variable domain, its missing parts supplied by reference TRBV30 and TRBJ2-3, is SQTIHQWPATLVQPVGSPLSLECTVEGTSNPNLYWYRQAAGRGLQLLFYSVGIGQISSEVPQNLSASRPQDRQFILSSKKLLLSDSGFYLCVWSLGLAGADTQYFGPGTRLTVL.

The V and J genes are TRBV6-5 and TRBJ2-1; D is perhaps TRBD2 (6 bases). CDR3 length: 16 amino acids. Germline CDR1 reads MNHEY; CDR2 reads SVGAGI. V was cut by 2 bases and J by 0 bases, with 11 bases left in between. The CDR3, as DNA: TGTGCCAGCAGTTACGATGGGGGGAGCTCCTACAATGAGCAGTTCTTC. Protein sequence: CASSYDGGSSYNEQFF.

The chain combines TRBV5-1 with TRBJ1-1; TRBD1 is a possible D gene (6 bases). Germline CDR1 SGHRS, CDR2 YFSETQ. The ends were cut back, 5 bases at V and 1 base at J, with 12 bases in the middle. This CDR3 region has 14 residues. The CDR3 sequence is CASSWGGANTEAFF. The CDR3 nucleotides read TGCGCCAGCAGTTGGGGGGGCGCGAACACTGAAGCTTTCTTT.

The gene calls are TRBV4-3 and TRBJ2-5; 12 bases agree with TRBD2. The J call could be wrong; TRBJ2-7 is a better fit for the DNA end. The germline CDR1 and CDR2 sequences are LGHNA and YSLEER. This CDR3 is 15 amino acids long. The CDR3 reads CASSHGLAGYYEQYF. The CDR3 DNA reads TGCGCCAGCAGCCACGGACTAGCGGGGTACTACGAGCAGTACTTC.

V and J are TRBV7-2 and TRBJ1-3; maybe TRBD1 (5 bases). There are 13 residues in the CDR3. Trimming cost V 2 bases and J 7 bases, with 9 bases left between them. CDR1 SGHTA and CDR2 FQGNSA come from the germline V gene. The CDR3 is CASSLLAGNTIYF. CDR3 nucleotide sequence: TGTGCCAGCAGCTTATTGGCAGGGAACACCATATATTTT.

This clone was found a few times. The CDR3: CASSIEEAAGSYNEQFF. CDR3 sequence (DNA): TGTGCCAGTAGTATAGAGGAAGCAGCGGGCTCCTACAATGAGCAGTTCTTC. The V call is TRBV19, the J call TRBJ2-1, with D possibly being TRBD2 (6 bases). V was shortened by 0 bases and J by 0 bases, with 12 bases between the two germline ends. The CDR3 consists of 17 residues. The germline V gene encodes CDR1 LNHDA and CDR2 SQIVND (reference sequence).

This rearrangement joins TRBV15 to TRBJ1-2, with D possibly matching TRBD1 (5 bases). Trimming cost V 0 bases and J 2 bases, with 22 bases left between them. The germline V gene encodes CDR1 LNHNV and CDR2 YYDKDF (reference sequence). CDR3 length: 19 amino acids. The chain's CDR3 is CATSREIWDFPYKNYGYTF. Written as DNA, the CDR3 is TGTGCCACCAGCAGAGAAATTTGGGACTTCCCCTACAAAAACTATGGCTACACCTTC.

The chain couples TRBV30 to TRBJ2-1; D remains ambiguous. The V end lost 0 bases, the J end lost 2 bases, and 5 bases lay between the germline ends. The CDR3 has 13 residues. Germline V gives CDR1 GTSNPN, CDR2 SVGIG (reference sequence). The CDR3 reads CAWSVLAYNEQFF. The CDR3 DNA sequence: TGTGCCTGGAGTGTACTCGCCTACAATGAGCAGTTCTTC.

The chain has TRBV10-3 and TRBJ2-1, with D perhaps TRBD1 (7 bases). The CDR3 runs 15 residues. The germline V gene encodes CDR1 ENHRY and CDR2 SYGVKD. V was shortened by 10 bases and J by 5 bases, with 21 bases between the two germline ends. The CDR3 sequence: CATQPGGRIHNEQFF. CDR3 nucleotides: TGTGCCACCCAACCAGGGGGGCGAATTCACAATGAGCAGTTCTTC.

The chain links TRBV7-2 to TRBJ2-2; D is unresolved. The germline V gene has CDR1 SGHTA and CDR2 FQGNSA. V was clipped by 1 base and J by 2 bases, with 5 bases between them. The CDR3 runs to 14 residues. The CDR3 sequence: CASSLVRNTGELFF. CDR3 bases: TGTGCCAGCAGCTTAGTCAGAAACACCGGGGAGCTGTTTTTT.

V gene TRBV4-1 combines with J gene TRBJ2-7; D perhaps matches TRBD2 (6 bases). Germline-derived CDR1 and CDR2 are MGHRA and YSYEKL. CDR3 length: 14 residues. Trimming shortened V by 0 bases and J by 5 bases, and 11 bases separated the two germline ends. CDR3 in amino acids: CASSQDGGTDEQYF. CDR3 nucleotides: TGCGCCAGCAGCCAAGATGGGGGGACCGACGAGCAGTACTTC.

The V call is TRBV2, the J call TRBJ1-6; 8 bases agree with TRBD1. The germline CDR1 and CDR2 sequences are SNHLY and FYNNEI. The CDR3 runs to 16 residues. Trimming at V came to 4 bases and at J to 6 bases, leaving 8 bases not matched to a gene. The DNA for the CDR3 is TGTGCCAGCAGTGTGGGGACAGGAAGGGGTAATTCACCCCTCCACTTT. Its protein product is CASSVGTGRGNSPLHF.

The chain couples TRBV28 to TRBJ1-1, with D unresolved. The CDR3 extends over 15 amino acids. V was trimmed by 6 bases and J by 3 bases, leaving 17 bases between them. Germline-derived CDR1 and CDR2 are MDHEN and SYDVKM. The chain's CDR3 is CASSLRPAGYTEAFF. DNA for the CDR3: TGTGCCAGCAGCCTCAGACCCGCGGGGTACACTGAAGCTTTCTTT.

The chain couples TRBV7-2 to TRBJ2-7; 9 positions match TRBD2. This CDR3 contains 16 residues. With 1 base clipped from V and 0 bases from J, the junction kept 4 bases outside the gene matches. Germline V gene sequence: CDR1 SGHTA, CDR2 FQGNSA. The CDR3 protein is CASSLDSSGNSYEQYF. CDR3 DNA sequence: TGTGCCAGCAGCTTAGATTCTAGCGGGAACTCCTACGAGCAGTACTTC.

The rearrangement links TRBV7-2 to TRBJ1-2, with a possible D match to TRBD1 (5 bases). CDR1 and CDR2 from the germline V gene are SGHTA and FQGNSA. This CDR3 is 14 amino acids long. V was pared by 0 bases and J by 3 bases, with 8 bases between. The CDR3 spells CASSLAGHDYGYTF. CDR3 DNA sequence: TGTGCCAGCAGCTTAGCGGGGCATGACTATGGCTACACCTTC.

The J gene is TRBJ2-5, the V gene TRBV5-4; 7 positions match TRBD1. The tail of the sequence fits TRBJ2-7 better, so the J call may be wrong. Germline CDR1 and CDR2: SGHNT and YYREEE (reference sequence). CDR3 size: 14 residues. DNA of the CDR3: TGTGCCAGCAGCCCCGAGACAGGGAGCTACGAGCAGTACTTC. Its translation is CASSPETGSYEQYF.

The CDR3, as DNA: TGTGCCAGCAGCCAGAGCATAGCCGGAAAAGAGACCCAGTACTTC. It specifies CASSQSIAGKETQYF. The rearrangement links TRBV4-2 to TRBJ2-5, with D uncertain. There are 15 residues in the CDR3. Germline V lookup: CDR1 LGHNA, CDR2 YNFKEQ. V was shortened by 3 bases and J by 3 bases, with 14 bases between the two germline ends.

In this sample, this clone turned up once. The V and J genes are TRBV7-2 and TRBJ2-7; no firm D call. Germline CDR1 and CDR2: SGHTA and FQGNSA. This CDR3 region has 13 residues. Trimming left V 5 bases short and J 3 bases short, with 11 bases between. The CDR3 nucleotides are TGTGCCAGCAGCCCGACGGGTATCTACGAGCAGTACTTC. Translating gives CASSPTGIYEQYF. Variable domain in full (rest from reference TRBV7-2 and TRBJ2-7): GAGVSQSPSNKVTEKGKDVELRCDPISGHTALYWYRQSLGQGLEFLIYFQGNSAPDKSGLPSDRFSAERTGGSVSTLTIQRTQQEDSAVYLCASSPTGIYEQYFGPGTRLTVT.